Below, 7 T cell receptor beta chains from the same sample are listed, as sequenced in a study of cytomegalovirus exposure and HLA in healthy donors. TCRdb's copy holds only in-frame clones and misses some; the assay was immunoSEQ multiplex PCR. The sample yields roughly 150,000 clones, 88% seen once. The sequenced material came from PBMCs. The receptors come from a man between 18 and 29 years old in good health and CMV-seronegative.

The chain uses TRBV5-1 and TRBJ1-4; D possibly corresponds to TRBD1 (6 bases). The CDR3 consists of 15 residues. Trimming took off 4 bases at V and 4 bases at J, with 14 bases between the two ends. CDR1 is SGHRS, CDR2 YFSETQ, per germline. The CDR3 DNA reads TGCGCCAGCAGCCTCTCCGGGACATATAATGAAAAACTGTTTTTT. Translated, it gives CASSLSGTYNEKLFF.

The chain recombines TRBV19 with TRBJ1-5, with D possibly matching TRBD1 (6 bases). With 3 bases removed from V and 3 bases from J, the gap between germline ends came to 15 bases. CDR1 is LNHDA, CDR2 SQIVND, per germline (reference sequence). CDR3 length: 16 amino acids. The CDR3 reads CASSIPVQGSNQPQHF. The CDR3 DNA reads TGTGCCAGTAGTATCCCCGTCCAGGGGTCCAATCAGCCCCAGCATTTT.

This rearrangement joins TRBV4-1 to TRBJ2-2; 11 bases are a match to TRBD1. The CDR3 loop spans 19 amino acids. Germline-derived CDR1 and CDR2 are MGHRA and YSYEKL. V trimming: 1 base; J trimming: 3 bases; junction bases outside the gene matches: 10. The CDR3 DNA reads TGCGCCAGCAGCCAAGGGTTTAGGGGACAGGGGGGATACACCGGGGAGCTGTTTTTT. Translation: CASSQGFRGQGGYTGELFF.

V is TRBV10-2 and J is TRBJ2-7, with D unclear. CDR1 and CDR2 (germline): WSHSY, SAAADI. The CDR3 runs to 14 residues. Trimming took off 4 bases at V and 0 bases at J, with 10 bases between the two ends. CDR3 in DNA: TGCGCCAGCAGTGGTTCCCCCCGCTCCTACGAGCAGTACTTC. Encoded protein: CASSGSPRSYEQYF.

V is TRBV29-1 and J is TRBJ1-2, with a weak D call TRBD1 (5 bases). This CDR3 has 12 amino acids. V lost 3 bases, J lost 5 bases, and 10 bases lay in between. CDR1 and CDR2 from the germline V gene are SQVTM and ANQGSEA. The CDR3: CSVDGQVYGYTF. The CDR3 coding sequence is TGCAGCGTTGATGGACAAGTTTATGGCTACACCTTC. The complete variable domain, with remaining parts taken from reference TRBV29-1 and TRBJ1-2, reads SAVISQKPSRDICQRGTSLTIQCQVDSQVTMMFWYRQQPGQSLTLIATANQGSEATYESGFVIDKFPISRPNLTFSTLTVSNMSPEDSSIYLCSVDGQVYGYTFGSGTRLTVV.

The J gene is TRBJ1-5, the V gene TRBV6-1; D unresolved. Germline V gives CDR1 MNHNS, CDR2 SASEGT. The CDR3 contains 16 residues. Trimming removed 1 base at V and 4 bases at J, with 14 bases between. The CDR3 sequence: CASSEEKVPTNQPQHF. DNA of the CDR3: TGTGCCAGCAGTGAAGAAAAGGTACCGACTAATCAGCCCCAGCATTTT.

The rearrangement uses TRBV6-5 and TRBJ2-7; 9 positions match TRBD1. The CDR3 totals 15 residues. Losses at the gene ends were 4 bases for V and 3 bases for J; bases not matched to a gene: 7. The germline gives CDR1 MNHEY, CDR2 SVGAGI. The CDR3, as DNA: TGTGCCAGCAGTTCCCCGGGACAGGGTTACTACGAGCAGTACTTC. Translating gives CASSSPGQGYYEQYF.